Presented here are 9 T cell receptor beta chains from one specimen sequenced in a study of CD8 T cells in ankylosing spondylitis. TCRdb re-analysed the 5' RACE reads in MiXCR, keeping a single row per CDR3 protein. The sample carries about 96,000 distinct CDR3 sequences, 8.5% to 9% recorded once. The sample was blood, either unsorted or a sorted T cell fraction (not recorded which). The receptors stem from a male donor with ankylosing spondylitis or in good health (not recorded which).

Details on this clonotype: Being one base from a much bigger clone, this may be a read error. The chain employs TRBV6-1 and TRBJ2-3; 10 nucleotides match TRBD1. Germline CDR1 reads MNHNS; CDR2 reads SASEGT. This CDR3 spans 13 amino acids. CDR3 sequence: CGSRQGAPDTQYF. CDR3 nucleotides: TGTGGCAGCAGACAGGGGGCCCCAGATACGCAGTATTTT.

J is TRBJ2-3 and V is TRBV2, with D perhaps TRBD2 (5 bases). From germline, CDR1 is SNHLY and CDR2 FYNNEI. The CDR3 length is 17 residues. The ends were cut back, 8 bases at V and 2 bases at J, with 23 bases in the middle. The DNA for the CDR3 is TGTGCCAGCTTCGGACTTTCTCCCCAACAAAACACAGATACGCAGTATTTT. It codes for CASFGLSPQQNTDTQYF.

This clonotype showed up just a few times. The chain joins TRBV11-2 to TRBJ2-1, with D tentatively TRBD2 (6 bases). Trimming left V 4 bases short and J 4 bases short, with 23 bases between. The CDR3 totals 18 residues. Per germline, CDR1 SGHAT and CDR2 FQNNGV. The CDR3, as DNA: TGTGCCAGCAGCTCCCCAACCTGGACTACACGACCTTACAATGAGCAGTTCTTC. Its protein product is CASSSPTWTTRPYNEQFF.

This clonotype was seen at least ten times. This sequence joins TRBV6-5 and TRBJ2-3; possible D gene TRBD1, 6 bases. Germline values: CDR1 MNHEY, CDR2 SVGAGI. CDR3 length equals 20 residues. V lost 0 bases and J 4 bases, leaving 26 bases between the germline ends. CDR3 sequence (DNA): TGTGCCAGCAGTTACTCCACCACCGGTATCGTTAGGGGGAGATCAGATACGCAGTATTTT. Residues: CASSYSTTGIVRGRSDTQYF.

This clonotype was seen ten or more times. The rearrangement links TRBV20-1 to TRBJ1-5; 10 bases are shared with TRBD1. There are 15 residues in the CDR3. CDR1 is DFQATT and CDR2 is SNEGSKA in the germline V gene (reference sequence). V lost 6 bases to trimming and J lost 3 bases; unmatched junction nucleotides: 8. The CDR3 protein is CSAVAGQGNNQPQHF. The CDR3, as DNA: TGCAGTGCAGTAGCGGGACAGGGGAACAATCAGCCCCAGCATTTT.

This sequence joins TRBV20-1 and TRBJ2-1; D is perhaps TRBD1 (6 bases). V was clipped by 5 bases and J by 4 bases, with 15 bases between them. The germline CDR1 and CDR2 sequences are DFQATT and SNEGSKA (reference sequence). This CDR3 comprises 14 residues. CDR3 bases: TGCAGTGCTTGGGGGCGGACAGCTTACAATGAGCAGTTCTTC. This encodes CSAWGRTAYNEQFF.

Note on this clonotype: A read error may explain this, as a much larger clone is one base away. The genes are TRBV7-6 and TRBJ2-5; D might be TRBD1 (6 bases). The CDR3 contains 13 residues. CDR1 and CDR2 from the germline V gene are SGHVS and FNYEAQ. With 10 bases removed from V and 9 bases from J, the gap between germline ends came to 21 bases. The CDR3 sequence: CATSYPSRQAQYF. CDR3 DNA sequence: TGTGCCACCTCCTACCCTAGTCGACAGGCCCAGTACTTC.

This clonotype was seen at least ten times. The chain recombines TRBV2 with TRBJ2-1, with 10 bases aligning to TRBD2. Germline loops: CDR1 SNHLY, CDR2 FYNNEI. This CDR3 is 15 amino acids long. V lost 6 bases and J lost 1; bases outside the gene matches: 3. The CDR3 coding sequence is TGTGCCAGCAGGGTAGCGGGGGGATCCTACAATGAGCAGTTCTTC. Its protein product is CASRVAGGSYNEQFF. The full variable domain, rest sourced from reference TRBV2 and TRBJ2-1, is EPEVTQTPSHQVTQMGQEVILRCVPISNHLYFYWYRQILGQKVEFLVSFYNNEISEKSEIFDDQFSVERPDGSNFTLKIRSTKLEDSAMYFCASRVAGGSYNEQFFGPGTRLTVL.

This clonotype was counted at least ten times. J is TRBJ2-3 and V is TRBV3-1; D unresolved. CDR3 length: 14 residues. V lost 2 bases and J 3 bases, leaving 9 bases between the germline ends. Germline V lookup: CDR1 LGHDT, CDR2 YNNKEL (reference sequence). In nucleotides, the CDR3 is TGTGCCAGCAGCCAACGGACGAGTACAGATACGCAGTATTTT. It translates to CASSQRTSTDTQYF.